Below, 8 T cell receptor beta chains from the same sample are listed, as sequenced in a study of blood T cell repertoires in COVID-19. Method: immunoSEQ multiplex PCR; TCRdb's copy keeps in-frame clones and lacks some. Among 100,000 to 150,000 clones, approximately 90% were seen once, and the ten largest hold about 2%. Sequencing used peripheral blood. The receptors were sampled from a woman aged 50 to 60 with acute or convalescent COVID-19.

This clone was seen only a few times. The CDR3 reads CASSLVGTGSYNEQFF. Here the CDR3 DNA reads TGTGCCAGCAGCTTAGTAGGGACAGGATCCTACAATGAGCAGTTCTTC. The chain links TRBV13 to TRBJ2-1; 8 nucleotides line up with TRBD1. CDR1 and CDR2 (germline): PRHDT, FYEKMQ (reference sequence). With 1 base clipped from V and 1 base from J, the junction kept 3 bases outside the gene matches. This CDR3 has 16 residues.

J is TRBJ2-3 and V is TRBV27, with TRBD1 matching over 9 bases. The CDR3 extends over 13 amino acids. Germline-derived CDR1 and CDR2 are MNHEY and SMNVEV (reference sequence). Germline trimming cut 6 bases from V and 5 bases from J; bases unmatched to any gene: 3. Here the CDR3 reads CASSRQGEDTQYF. The CDR3, as DNA: TGTGCCAGCAGCCGACAGGGGGAAGATACGCAGTATTTT.

V gene TRBV19 combines with J gene TRBJ1-6, with TRBD1 as a possible D gene (6 bases). Trimming removed 7 bases at V and 7 bases at J, with 17 bases between. CDR1 is LNHDA, CDR2 SQIVND, per germline (reference sequence). CDR3 length equals 15 residues. The CDR3: CASTIVDSSNSPLHF. The CDR3 nucleotides read TGTGCCAGTACCATTGTGGACAGTTCGAATTCACCCCTCCACTTT.

This clone was recorded once. The V and J genes are TRBV5-1 and TRBJ2-7; maybe TRBD2 (7 bases). In germline, CDR1 is SGHRS, CDR2 YFSETQ. V was pared by 0 bases and J by 4 bases, with 14 bases between. The CDR3 has 15 amino acids. The CDR3 region has the DNA TGCGCCAGCAGCTTGGCCGGGGGGCGTCTATACGAGCAGTACTTC. This encodes CASSLAGGRLYEQYF.

V is TRBV11-3 and J is TRBJ1-1; D gene unclear. The CDR3 has 12 amino acids. CDR1 is SGHNT and CDR2 is YENEEA in the germline V gene. With 5 bases removed from V and 9 bases from J, the gap between germline ends came to 13 bases. CDR3 protein: CASSQEDFQAFF. DNA of the CDR3: TGTGCCAGCAGCCAAGAGGATTTTCAAGCTTTCTTT.

V is TRBV19 and J is TRBJ2-2, with 16 nucleotides matching TRBD2. Germline-derived CDR1 and CDR2 are LNHDA and SQIVND (reference sequence). J lost 4 bases, V lost 5 bases, and 7 bases had no gene match. The CDR3 loop spans 18 amino acids. CDR3 bases: TGTGCCAGTAGTCCTGCGGGACTAGCGGGAGGGAGCACCGGGGAGCTGTTTTTT. Amino acid sequence: CASSPAGLAGGSTGELFF.

The V and J genes are TRBV9 and TRBJ1-2, with 9 bases identical to TRBD1. There are 15 residues in the CDR3. CDR1 is SGDLS, CDR2 YYNGEE, per germline. The V and J ends lost 3 bases and 5 bases, in that order; junction bases with no gene match: 8. In DNA form, the CDR3 reads TGTGCCAGCAGCGCAGCGGGACAGGGCCTATATGGCTACACCTTC. This sequence encodes CASSAAGQGLYGYTF.

This clone has a single count. V is TRBV21-1 and J is TRBJ2-5; the D call TRBD2 from the table was never checked on the DNA. TRBV21-1 is reported as a pseudogene. This CDR3 contains 17 residues. The CDR3 DNA sequence: TGTGCCAGCAGCCAAACCCGATTAGCGGGCTTTGAAGAGACCCAGTACTTC. This sequence encodes CASSQTRLAGFEETQYF.